Listed here are 29 T cell receptor beta chains from one sample, sequenced in a study of immune heterogeneity within non-small cell lung tumors. Template material for each sample was around 560 ng of bulk tumor genomic DNA. Surgical sampling yielded several biopsies per primary tumor (spaced far apart). The study cohort was described as untreated, and its members had newly diagnosed non-small cell lung cancer. They went on to have curative surgery. For the TCR beta CDR3, multiplex PCR with 32 V and 13 J primers performed the amplification. TCRdb independently ran MiXCR on the multiplex PCR reads; one entry per CDR3 protein. This table has fewer than 7,500 distinct CDR3 sequences, roughly 20% appearing once. The sequenced material came from lung tumor tissue. The receptors shown here come from a man aged 55 to 70 with non-small cell lung cancer.

This clonotype is hyperexpanded in the sample. The J gene is TRBJ1-2, the V gene TRBV2, with D uncertain. The CDR3 is made up of 16 amino acids. The V gene lost 8 bases and the J gene lost 7 bases, with 26 bases spanning the gap. Germline CDR1 and CDR2: SNHLY and FYNNEI. CDR3 sequence: CASESSDTQSIRGYTF. CDR3 DNA sequence: TGTGCCAGCGAGAGTAGCGACACACAGAGCATTCGTGGCTACACCTTC.

By frequency in the sample, this clonotype is medium-sized. The chain joins TRBV18 to TRBJ2-1; 11 positions match TRBD2. The CDR3 loop spans 18 amino acids. Germline loops: CDR1 KGHSH, CDR2 LQKENI. V dropped 4 bases and J dropped 4; count of bases not matched to a gene: 12. The CDR3 region has the DNA TGTGCCAGCTCACGAAAACTAGCGGGAGTCCCAGAATACAATGAGCAGTTCTTC. This translates into CASSRKLAGVPEYNEQFF.

This rearrangement joins TRBV7-2 to TRBJ2-1; tentatively, D is TRBD1 (5 bases). Trimming pared 1 base from V and 4 bases from J, leaving 14 bases between. This CDR3 spans 16 amino acids. From germline, CDR1 is SGHTA and CDR2 FQGNSA. The CDR3 DNA reads TGTGCCAGCAGCTTAGATAAAGGGGCGTTATACAATGAGCAGTTCTTC. Translation gives CASSLDKGALYNEQFF.

This clonotype has just a few counts. A much more abundant neighbour one base away suggests this may be a read error. The chain recombines TRBV19 with TRBJ2-2; TRBD2 agrees at 12 bases. Germline assignment: CDR1 LNHDA and CDR2 SQIVND (reference sequence). V was clipped by 4 bases and J by 10 bases; unmatched bases: 10. CDR3 size: 16 residues. The CDR3 protein is CASSKPGLAGPVELFF. For the CDR3, the DNA is TGTGCCAGTAGTAAACCGGGACTAGCGGGCCCCGTGGAGCTGTTTTTT.

With regard to this clonotype: This may arise from a read error, as a much more abundant clone is one base away. The V call is TRBV28, the J call TRBJ1-6; D gene unclear. The ends were cut back, 6 bases at V and 16 bases at J, with 19 bases in the middle. Germline CDR1 is MDHEN and CDR2 is SYDVKM. The CDR3 totals 13 residues. CDR3 bases: TGTGCCAGCAGCCGGAGTTTTGTTCTTAAACTCCACTTT. This gives the protein CASSRSFVLKLHF.

Regarding this clonotype: Sequence at one end of the junction differs from germline and may be a read error. The chain links TRBV6-2 or TRBV6-3 to TRBJ1-6, with D unclear. The CDR3 has 15 amino acids. Germline CDR1 MNHEY, CDR2 SVGEGT. The CDR3 protein is CASGPRAGPNSSLNF. The CDR3 coding sequence is TGTGCCAGCGGGCCAAGGGCAGGACCGAATTCATCCCTCAACTTT.

Of note for this clonotype: Being one base from a much bigger clone, this may be a read error. This chain connects TRBV4-1 to TRBJ2-7; a weak D match, TRBD2 (6 bases). Trimming cost V 0 bases and J 3 bases, with 9 bases left between them. The length of the CDR3 is 14 residues. Germline lookup yields CDR1 MGHRA and CDR2 YSYEKL. This CDR3 is CASSQESSVYEQYF. The CDR3 DNA reads TGCGCCAGCAGCCAAGAGTCTAGCGTCTACGAGCAGTACTTC.

In its sample, this clonotype is medium-sized. The genes are TRBV20-1 and TRBJ2-1; D ambiguous. CDR3 size: 13 residues. V was trimmed by 0 bases and J by 5 bases, leaving 8 bases between them. Germline-derived CDR1 and CDR2 are DFQATT and SNEGSKA (reference sequence). The CDR3 DNA follows: TGCAGTGCTAGAGATCACGCCGACAATGAGCAGTTCTTC. This translates into CSARDHADNEQFF.

Ten or more counts support this clonotype. V and J are TRBV7-9 and TRBJ1-2, with no clear D. Germline loops: CDR1 SEHNR, CDR2 FQNEAQ (reference sequence). This CDR3 is 15 amino acids long. Trimming removed 3 bases at V and 0 bases at J, with 11 bases between. The CDR3 reads CASSLLASPNYGYTF. The CDR3 nucleotides are TGTGCCAGCAGCTTGTTAGCTTCCCCTAACTATGGCTACACCTTC.

Relative to its sample, this clonotype is medium-sized. This sequence joins TRBV19 and TRBJ1-1; D unresolved. The CDR3 consists of 14 residues. Trimming pared 4 bases from V and 3 bases from J, leaving 12 bases between. Germline V CDR1 and CDR2: LNHDA, SQIVND (reference sequence). CDR3 sequence reads: CASSTFSVDTEAFF. In DNA form, the CDR3 reads TGTGCCAGTAGTACGTTTTCAGTAGACACTGAAGCTTTCTTT.

There are many counts of this clonotype. This rearrangement joins TRBV20-1 to TRBJ2-3, with D unresolved. Germline loops: CDR1 DFQATT, CDR2 SNEGSKA (reference sequence). With 7 bases removed from V and 2 bases from J, the gap between germline ends came to 10 bases. The CDR3 covers 12 residues. CDR3 in DNA: TGCAGTGTAAAGGATAACACAGATACGCAGTATTTT. The encoded protein is CSVKDNTDTQYF.

This clonotype occurred many times. V is TRBV5-4 and J is TRBJ1-1; D unclear. Germline V gene data show CDR1 as SGHNT and CDR2 as YYREEE (reference sequence). CDR3 length equals 15 residues. V shed 0 bases and J shed 3 bases, with 12 bases lying between them. The CDR3 loop reads CASSLVKGQDTEAFF. For the CDR3, the DNA is TGTGCCAGCAGCTTGGTAAAGGGCCAAGACACTGAAGCTTTCTTT.

Sample share makes this clonotype medium-sized. The chain combines TRBV2 with TRBJ2-7; 7 positions match TRBD1. V gave up 3 bases and J gave up 0 bases; unmatched junction bases: 5. The CDR3 has 15 residues. Germline assignment: CDR1 SNHLY and CDR2 FYNNEI. In nucleotides, the CDR3 is TGTGCCAGCAGTGAGGAGACAGGGAACTCCTACGAGCAGTACTTC. Amino acid sequence: CASSEETGNSYEQYF.

Concerning this clonotype itself: With a much larger clone just one base away, this may be a read error. The chain joins TRBV7-9 to TRBJ1-6; D is unresolved. This CDR3 has 14 amino acids. Germline-derived CDR1 and CDR2 are SEHNR and FQNEAQ (reference sequence). This CDR3 is CVSSSANWGSPLHF. The CDR3 nucleotides are TGTGTCAGCAGCTCCGCTAACTGGGGATCACCCCTCCACTTT.

This clonotype is medium-sized within its sample. This sequence joins TRBV20-1 and TRBJ1-1; TRBD1 is a possible D gene (5 bases). The CDR3 consists of 11 residues. V was shortened by 0 bases and J by 9 bases, with 8 bases between the two germline ends. CDR1 is DFQATT, CDR2 SNEGSKA, per germline (reference sequence). CDR3 nucleotide sequence: TGCAGTGCTAGAGATGGGGCCCAAGCTTTCTTT. This codes for CSARDGAQAFF.

This clonotype was seen at least ten times. J is TRBJ1-5 and V is TRBV3-1, with D perhaps matching TRBD1 (5 bases). Germline values: CDR1 LGHDT, CDR2 YNNKEL (reference sequence). V lost 1 base, J lost 7 bases, and 11 bases lay in between. This CDR3 spans 14 amino acids. The CDR3 region has the DNA TGTGCCAGCAGCCAAGGAGGGAGGGGACAGCCCCAGCATTTT. This translates into CASSQGGRGQPQHF.

This clonotype was counted many times. The chain is built from TRBV20-1 and TRBJ2-7; possibly TRBD2 for D (6 bases). The CDR3 sequence is 16 residues long. Germline-derived CDR1 and CDR2 are DFQATT and SNEGSKA (reference sequence). The V gene lost 0 bases and the J gene lost 8 bases, with 23 bases spanning the gap. The CDR3 reads CSARDLGLASLDKQYF. CDR3 DNA: TGCAGTGCTAGAGATCTAGGGCTAGCGAGTTTGGACAAGCAGTACTTC.

Details on this clonotype: At one boundary the junction diverges from the germline segment, which might be a read error. The V call is TRBV19, the J call TRBJ2-2, with D tentatively TRBD2 (5 bases). The CDR3 has 13 amino acids. Germline V gene lookup returns CDR1 LNHDA and CDR2 SQIVND (reference sequence). For the CDR3, the DNA is TGTGCCAGTAGTACTGCCTACACCGGGGAGCTGCTTTTT. Its translation: CASSTAYTGELLF.

Only a few counts were recorded for this clonotype. The V gene is TRBV5-6, the J gene TRBJ2-5, with D tentatively TRBD2 (6 bases). Trimming pared 3 bases from V and 2 bases from J, leaving 17 bases between. Germline loops: CDR1 SGHDT, CDR2 YYEEEE. The CDR3 consists of 16 residues. CDR3 nucleotides: TGTGCCAGCAGCTGGGGAGGAGGGGTGGGTCAAGAGACCCAGTACTTC. It translates to CASSWGGGVGQETQYF.

By its share, this clonotype is medium-sized. The genes are TRBV15 and TRBJ2-1; D call uncertain. This CDR3 region has 13 residues. Looked up from germline, CDR1 is LNHNV and CDR2 is YYDKDF (reference sequence). V gave up 9 bases and J gave up 5 bases, with 14 bases separating them. CDR3 nucleotides: TGTGCCACTAAGAACCCGGTTCACAATGAGCAGTTCTTC. Translating it yields CATKNPVHNEQFF.

CDR3 in DNA: TGTGCCAGCAACCCTAGGGCGGGCACTTTGAACACTGAAGCTTTCTTT. It yields the protein CASNPRAGTLNTEAFF. The chain links TRBV7-2 to TRBJ1-1; D gene ambiguous. Germline CDR1 SGHTA, CDR2 FQGNSA. The CDR3 has 16 residues. The V end was cut by 7 bases, the J end by 0 bases, with 18 bases between.

By sample fraction, this clonotype is medium-sized. V gene TRBV2 combines with J gene TRBJ2-3; TRBD2 is a possible D gene (6 bases). This CDR3 region has 15 residues. V was clipped by 2 bases and J by 2 bases, with 11 bases between them. Germline CDR1 is SNHLY and CDR2 is FYNNEI. CDR3 DNA: TGTGCCAGCAGTGAACCGGTAGCGGACACAGATACGCAGTATTTT. Translated, it gives CASSEPVADTDTQYF.

As concerns this clonotype: Just one base apart from a much larger clone, this may be a read error. J is TRBJ2-2 and V is TRBV4-2; 9 bases match TRBD2. The V gene's germline CDR1 is LGHNA and CDR2 YNFKEQ. V shed 1 base, J shed 6 bases, and the junction held 6 bases outside the gene matches. The CDR3 loop spans 16 amino acids. The chain's CDR3 is CASSQGAGGDPGELFF. The CDR3 region has the DNA TGTGCCAGCAGCCAAGGGGCGGGGGGGGACCCCGGGGAGCTGTTTTTT.

This clonotype was seen ten or more times. The gene calls are TRBV7-9 and TRBJ2-1; 7 positions agree with TRBD2. The V and J ends lost 6 bases and 5 bases, in that order; junction bases with no gene match: 4. CDR3 length: 13 residues. The germline gives CDR1 SEHNR, CDR2 FQNEAQ (reference sequence). CDR3 protein: CASRGGGHNEQFF. The CDR3 DNA sequence: TGTGCCAGCAGGGGGGGGGGACACAATGAGCAGTTCTTC.

About this clonotype: A much more abundant neighbour one base away suggests this may be a read error. V gene TRBV30 combines with J gene TRBJ1-6, with 7 bases lining up with TRBD1. Germline CDR1 reads GTSNPN; CDR2 reads SVGIG (reference sequence). With 4 bases clipped from V and 4 bases from J, the junction kept 4 bases outside the gene matches. The CDR3 has 14 residues. CDR3: CAWTQGQYNSPLHF. Written as DNA, the CDR3 is TGTGCCTGGACCCAGGGACAGTATAATTCACCCCTCCACTTT.

This clonotype has more than one count but fewer than ten. Since a much larger clone is just one base distant, this may be a read error. The conserved phenylalanine or tryptophan is not found at the CDR3 terminus, so this likely reflects a read error. The rearrangement joins TRBV3-1 to TRBJ2-7; 9 bases line up with TRBD2. This CDR3 is 14 amino acids long. CDR1 and CDR2 (germline): LGHDT, YNNKEL (reference sequence). V shed 2 bases and J 5 bases; nucleotides not matched to a gene: 4. CDR3 sequence: CASSQPGTSNEQYL. CDR3 coding DNA: TGTGCCAGCAGCCAACCCGGGACTAGCAACGAGCAGTACTTA.

Turning to this clonotype: An end of the junction does not agree with germline; a read error may underlie this. The chain has TRBV7-8 and TRBJ1-5, with unresolved D. CDR1 is SGHVS and CDR2 is FQNEAQ in the germline V gene. This CDR3 region has 13 residues. This CDR3 is CASTFPGNQPQHF. CDR3 in DNA: TGTGCAAGCACCTTTCCCGGGAATCAGCCCCAGCATTTT.

The count of this clonotype is one. The J gene is TRBJ2-4, the V gene TRBV5-6; no clear D. Germline values: CDR1 SGHDT, CDR2 YYEEEE. The CDR3 contains 12 residues. V lost 3 bases to trimming and J lost 15 bases, with 16 bases between them. CDR3 DNA: TGTGCCAGCAGCTCGACATGGGGTGTTTGGTACTTC. It codes for CASSSTWGVWYF.

This clonotype occurred many times. This sequence joins TRBV7-2 and TRBJ1-3; D is uncertain. The germline V gene encodes CDR1 SGHTA and CDR2 FQGNSA. Trimming removed 0 bases from V and 0 bases from J, with 3 bases in between. This CDR3 comprises 14 residues. The CDR3 bases are TGTGCCAGCAGCTTAGCTGCCTCTGGAAACACCATATATTTT. Protein: CASSLAASGNTIYF.